The 28 T cell receptor beta chains given below trace back to one sample, sequenced in a study of cytomegalovirus exposure and HLA in healthy donors. Some clones are missing from TCRdb's copy, which holds only in-frame ones; the method was immunoSEQ multiplex PCR. The data contain 200,000 to 250,000 clones, about 89% of them singletons. The sequenced material came from PBMCs. The receptors derive from a woman aged 18-35 years in good health and CMV-seronegative.

CDR3 sequence (DNA): TGTGCCATTGTTGGTGCAGGGGGAAATTCGGAGGGCGGGGAGCTGTTTTTT. Translation: CAIVGAGGNSEGGELFF. The chain combines TRBV10-3 with TRBJ2-2, with TRBD1 as a possible D gene (7 bases). CDR1 and CDR2 from the germline V gene are ENHRY and SYGVKD. Trimming stripped 9 bases from V and 7 bases from J, with 27 bases between. There are 17 residues in the CDR3.

The genes are TRBV4-2 and TRBJ1-1; no clear D. This CDR3 is built from 14 residues. With 4 bases removed from V and 1 base from J, the gap between germline ends came to 10 bases. Germline-derived CDR1 and CDR2 are LGHNA and YNFKEQ. CDR3 in DNA: TGTGCCAGCAGCCTTTGGCGGGGGAACACTGAAGCTTTCTTT. Its protein product is CASSLWRGNTEAFF.

The chain has TRBV7-6 and TRBJ1-1; D is perhaps TRBD1 (5 bases). CDR1 is SGHVS, CDR2 FNYEAQ, per germline. Trimming removed 7 bases at V and 0 bases at J, with 15 bases between. The CDR3 runs to 15 residues. Here the CDR3 reads CASKDSGVMNTEAFF. DNA for the CDR3: TGTGCCAGCAAAGACAGCGGGGTCATGAACACTGAAGCTTTCTTT.

The V and J genes are TRBV4-1 and TRBJ1-3, with unresolved D. From germline, CDR1 is MGHRA and CDR2 YSYEKL. The CDR3 totals 16 residues. V shed 1 base and J shed 1 base, with 11 bases lying between them. CDR3 DNA: TGCGCCAGCAGCCAAGTATCCGAGCGGTCTGGAAACACCATATATTTT. Translated, it gives CASSQVSERSGNTIYF.

The V gene is TRBV10-3, the J gene TRBJ2-2; 7 bases line up with TRBD1. Unmatched junction bases numbered 9, after V lost 5 bases and J lost 6 bases. Germline CDR1 is ENHRY and CDR2 is SYGVKD. This CDR3 has 15 residues. CDR3 region: CAISQLGQEAGELFF. DNA of the CDR3: TGTGCCATCAGTCAACTCGGACAGGAAGCCGGGGAGCTGTTTTTT.

V is TRBV6-6 and J is TRBJ2-1, with TRBD1 matching 10 bases. Germline loops: CDR1 MNHNY, CDR2 SVGAGI (reference sequence). Trimming at V came to 6 bases and at J to 4 bases, leaving 9 bases not matched to a gene. The CDR3 runs 16 residues. The CDR3: CASRRTGTGEYNEQFF. CDR3 coding DNA: TGTGCCAGCAGAAGAACCGGGACAGGGGAGTACAATGAGCAGTTCTTC.

The rearrangement links TRBV6-6 to TRBJ2-1; 10 bases align to TRBD1. Trimming at V came to 5 bases and at J to 7 bases, leaving 11 bases not matched to a gene. This CDR3 is built from 16 residues. Germline V lookup: CDR1 MNHNY, CDR2 SVGAGI (reference sequence). The CDR3 sequence: CASSPSSGQGLNEQFF. The CDR3 DNA reads as TGTGCCAGCAGTCCCTCCTCGGGACAGGGGCTTAATGAGCAGTTCTTC.

This chain links TRBV5-1 with TRBJ2-7; the match to TRBD1 covers 7 bases. V trimming: 4 bases; J trimming: 0 bases; junction bases outside the gene matches: 7. The germline gives CDR1 SGHRS, CDR2 YFSETQ. This CDR3 has 15 residues. This CDR3 is CASSRGTESSYEQYF. The CDR3 DNA sequence: TGCGCCAGCAGCCGAGGGACAGAAAGCTCCTACGAGCAGTACTTC. Complete variable domain (other parts from reference TRBV5-1 and TRBJ2-7): KAGVTQTPRYLIKTRGQQVTLSCSPISGHRSVSWYQQTPGQGLQFLFEYFSETQRNKGNFPGRFSGRQFSNSRSEMNVSTLELGDSALYLCASSRGTESSYEQYFGPGTRLTVT.

The rearrangement links TRBV5-4 to TRBJ1-2; a weak D match, TRBD1 (5 bases). Trimming removed 6 bases at V and 2 bases at J, with 17 bases between. CDR1 and CDR2 from the germline V gene are SGHNT and YYREEE (reference sequence). This CDR3 region has 15 residues. This CDR3 reads CASIRQGNQNYGYTF. In nucleotides, the CDR3 is TGTGCCAGCATTAGGCAGGGAAATCAGAACTATGGCTACACCTTC.

The chain recombines TRBV7-9 with TRBJ2-7; D is perhaps TRBD2 (5 bases). V lost 1 base and J lost 3, with 10 bases in between. Per germline, CDR1 SEHNR and CDR2 FQNEAQ (reference sequence). The CDR3 consists of 14 residues. Here the CDR3 reads CASSLGASIYEQYF. Here the CDR3 DNA reads TGTGCCAGCAGCTTAGGGGCTAGCATCTACGAGCAGTACTTC.

The chain joins TRBV6-5 to TRBJ1-1, with D possibly matching TRBD1 (5 bases). The CDR3 runs to 15 residues. V lost 0 bases and J lost 2, with 10 bases in between. Germline V gene lookup returns CDR1 MNHEY and CDR2 SVGAGI. CDR3 amino acids: CASSYSGQLNTEAFF. In DNA, the CDR3 is TGTGCCAGCAGTTACTCGGGGCAGCTTAACACTGAAGCTTTCTTT.

The gene calls are TRBV7-6 and TRBJ2-3; 8 nucleotides agree with TRBD2. Per the germline V gene, CDR1 is SGHVS and CDR2 is FNYEAQ. The CDR3 has 16 residues. Losses at the gene ends were 0 bases for V and 0 bases for J; bases not matched to a gene: 2. CDR3 coding DNA: TGTGCCAGCAGCTTAGCCCCTAGCGGGAGCACAGATACGCAGTATTTT. Translated, it gives CASSLAPSGSTDTQYF.

The chain combines TRBV7-7 with TRBJ2-2; tentative D call: TRBD1 (5 bases). The V gene's germline CDR1 is SSHAT and CDR2 FNYEAQ (reference sequence). CDR3 length: 14 residues. Trimming pared 5 bases from V and 2 bases from J, leaving 9 bases between. The CDR3 loop reads CASSPDSNTGELFF. In DNA form, the CDR3 reads TGTGCCAGCAGCCCCGACAGTAACACCGGGGAGCTGTTTTTT.

This clone was seen more than once but under ten times. The rearrangement joins TRBV19 to TRBJ1-5, with a possible D match to TRBD1 (5 bases). The germline CDR1 and CDR2 sequences are LNHDA and SQIVND (reference sequence). The CDR3 runs to 15 residues. Trimming cost V 4 bases and J 3 bases, with 13 bases left between them. DNA of the CDR3: TGTGCCAGTAGTACAGGGAAAAGAATCAATCAGCCCCAGCATTTT. It codes for CASSTGKRINQPQHF.

This clone was recorded a few times. The chain uses TRBV5-1 and TRBJ2-3; D may be TRBD1 (5 bases). V was pared by 1 base and J by 2 bases, with 20 bases between. The CDR3 runs to 18 residues. Germline CDR1 SGHRS, CDR2 YFSETQ. The DNA for the CDR3 is TGCGCCAGCAGCTTGAACCGGTTGGGGCTGAGGAACACAGATACGCAGTATTTT. Encoded protein: CASSLNRLGLRNTDTQYF. Complete variable domain (other parts from reference TRBV5-1 and TRBJ2-3): KAGVTQTPRYLIKTRGQQVTLSCSPISGHRSVSWYQQTPGQGLQFLFEYFSETQRNKGNFPGRFSGRQFSNSRSEMNVSTLELGDSALYLCASSLNRLGLRNTDTQYFGPGTRLTVL.

V and J are TRBV28 and TRBJ1-1; 9 nucleotides line up with TRBD1. The CDR3 is 18 residues long. Per the germline V gene, CDR1 is MDHEN and CDR2 is SYDVKM. V shed 1 base, J shed 0 bases, and the junction held 9 bases outside the gene matches. The CDR3 nucleotides are TGTGCCAGCAGTTTATTAGGACAGGGGAAACAGGTGAACACTGAAGCTTTCTTT. Translation gives CASSLLGQGKQVNTEAFF.

The rearrangement links TRBV4-2 to TRBJ2-2, with TRBD2 matching 9 bases. Germline-derived CDR1 and CDR2 are LGHNA and YNFKEQ. This CDR3 is built from 19 residues. The V and J ends lost 1 base and 0 bases, in that order; junction bases with no gene match: 9. The CDR3 nucleotides are TGTGCCAGCAGCCAAGTCTTGGCTAGCGGGATAACGAACACCGGGGAGCTGTTTTTT. Translated, it gives CASSQVLASGITNTGELFF.

This sequence joins TRBV4-1 and TRBJ2-7; D uncertain. Trimming cost V 3 bases and J 3 bases, with 18 bases left between them. Per the germline V gene, CDR1 is MGHRA and CDR2 is YSYEKL. The CDR3 consists of 16 residues. The CDR3 DNA is TGCGCCAGCAGCCAGACGGAGCAGTCGATCGACTACGAGCAGTACTTC. It translates to CASSQTEQSIDYEQYF.

The chain uses TRBV5-6 and TRBJ1-2; D is ambiguous. This CDR3 comprises 13 residues. Germline CDR1 and CDR2: SGHDT and YYEEEE. Trimming took off 2 bases at V and 2 bases at J, with 7 bases between the two ends. The CDR3 protein is CASSFGGNYGYTF. DNA for the CDR3: TGTGCCAGCAGCTTCGGCGGAAACTATGGCTACACCTTC.

This clone came up once. The V call is TRBV27, the J call TRBJ1-1; no clear D gene. V lost 2 bases and J 3 bases, leaving 10 bases between the germline ends. The CDR3 extends over 14 amino acids. The germline V gene has CDR1 MNHEY and CDR2 SMNVEV (reference sequence). CDR3 in DNA: TGTGCCAGCAGTTTAATCTTCGGGGACACTGAAGCTTTCTTT. Amino acids: CASSLIFGDTEAFF.

This chain connects TRBV5-1 to TRBJ1-1, with 8 bases fitting TRBD1. CDR3 length: 16 residues. CDR1 and CDR2 (germline): SGHRS, YFSETQ. The ends lost 1 base at V and 4 bases at J; junction bases unmatched: 9. Here the CDR3 reads CASSLQVGRGLTEAFF. In DNA form, the CDR3 reads TGCGCCAGCAGCTTGCAGGTTGGCAGGGGGCTCACTGAAGCTTTCTTT.

V gene TRBV18 combines with J gene TRBJ1-2; tentative D call: TRBD1 (6 bases). The CDR3 runs to 15 residues. Germline CDR1 and CDR2: KGHSH and LQKENI. V dropped 2 bases and J dropped 4 bases, with 14 bases sitting between them. The CDR3 bases are TGTGCCAGCTCACCAACAGGGTCGGGGGGCTATGGCTACACCTTC. It specifies CASSPTGSGGYGYTF. Combining the CDR3 with reference TRBV18 and TRBJ1-2 gives the whole variable domain NAGVMQNPRHLVRRRGQEARLRCSPMKGHSHVYWYRQLPEEGLKFMVYLQKENIIDESGMPKERFSAEFPKEGPSILRIQQVVRGDSAAYFCASSPTGSGGYGYTFGSGTRLTVV.

This chain connects TRBV6-4 to TRBJ1-6; 9 positions agree with TRBD1. There are 14 residues in the CDR3. J gave up 8 bases and V 4 bases, and 3 bases lay outside the gene matches. CDR1 is MRHNA, CDR2 SNTAGT, per germline. This chain's CDR3 is CASSGDREDSPLHF. CDR3 nucleotides: TGTGCCAGCAGTGGGGACAGGGAAGATTCACCCCTCCACTTT.

The chain joins TRBV30 to TRBJ2-3; D uncertain. Germline values: CDR1 GTSNPN, CDR2 SVGIG (reference sequence). The CDR3 has 15 amino acids. Trimming cost V 6 bases and J 0 bases, with 16 bases left between them. The CDR3 bases are TGTGCCTGCAACAACGGCGGAGCTAGCACAGATACGCAGTATTTT. Translating gives CACNNGGASTDTQYF.

This sequence joins TRBV27 and TRBJ1-4; 7 bases are a match to TRBD1. With 6 bases clipped from V and 8 bases from J, the junction kept 12 bases outside the gene matches. Germline V lookup: CDR1 MNHEY, CDR2 SMNVEV (reference sequence). CDR3 length equals 15 residues. CDR3 in DNA: TGTGCCAGCAGAATTACCGGGACAGCCGCCGAAAAACTGTTTTTT. Its translation: CASRITGTAAEKLFF.

This chain joins TRBV30 and TRBJ1-1; TRBD1 matches 9 bases. The CDR3 covers 14 residues. Unmatched junction bases numbered 7, after V lost 4 bases and J lost 4 bases. Germline assignment: CDR1 GTSNPN and CDR2 SVGIG (reference sequence). CDR3 protein: CAWTDLQGATEAFF. In DNA form, the CDR3 reads TGTGCCTGGACCGACCTACAGGGGGCCACTGAAGCTTTCTTT.

The chain carries TRBV4-1 and TRBJ2-2; no definite D call. CDR1 and CDR2 from the germline V gene are MGHRA and YSYEKL. Trimming shortened V by 0 bases and J by 8 bases, and 7 bases separated the two germline ends. This CDR3 has 13 residues. The CDR3 DNA reads TGCGCCAGCAGCCAAGATCCTTCTGGGGAGCTGTTTTTT. It translates to CASSQDPSGELFF.

J is TRBJ1-1 and V is TRBV4-1, with D possibly matching TRBD1 (6 bases). This CDR3 is 14 amino acids long. Germline V gives CDR1 MGHRA, CDR2 YSYEKL. The V gene lost 6 bases and the J gene lost 1 base, with 12 bases spanning the gap. The CDR3 sequence is CASRYRVRNTEAFF. CDR3 coding DNA: TGCGCCAGCAGGTACAGGGTTCGGAACACTGAAGCTTTCTTT.